Each of the 5 T cell receptor beta chains below was sequenced from the same sample in a study of blood T cell repertoires in COVID-19. Libraries were prepared by immunoSEQ multiplex PCR; TCRdb keeps only in-frame clonotypes and omits some of them. The profile shows around 140,000 clones, around nine tenths of them singletons. The sample comprised peripheral blood. All receptors come from a woman aged 45-65 years with acute or convalescent COVID-19.

The chain employs TRBV7-2 and TRBJ1-6; D might be TRBD1 (5 bases). V dropped 1 base and J dropped 5 bases, with 9 bases sitting between them. CDR1 is SGHTA and CDR2 is FQGNSA in the germline V gene. CDR3 length: 15 amino acids. CDR3 DNA: TGTGCCAGCAGCTTAGTTACAGGCAATAATTCACCCCTCCACTTT. Translation: CASSLVTGNNSPLHF.

V usage is TRBV19 and J usage is TRBJ1-2, with 7 bases fitting TRBD1. Germline CDR1 reads LNHDA; CDR2 reads SQIVND (reference sequence). The CDR3 totals 13 residues. V gave up 3 bases and J gave up 8 bases; unmatched junction bases: 6. The CDR3 DNA reads as TGTGCCAGTAGTATTAACAGGGGATCCGGCTACACCTTC. It specifies CASSINRGSGYTF.

The V gene is TRBV12-5, the J gene TRBJ2-2; D is undetermined. There are 15 residues in the CDR3. CDR1 LGHNT and CDR2 FRNRAP come from the germline V gene. V lost 2 bases to trimming and J lost 6 bases, with 13 bases between them. The DNA of the CDR3 is TGTGCTAGTGGTTTGACCCTTACTTTACCCGGGGAGCTGTTTTTT. It codes for CASGLTLTLPGELFF.

V is TRBV9 and J is TRBJ1-2, with no clear D. The germline V gene encodes CDR1 SGDLS and CDR2 YYNGEE. Deletions cut 4 bases from V and 1 base from J, with 11 bases between. The CDR3 covers 14 residues. The CDR3 here is CASSSHSVNYGYTF. The CDR3 DNA reads as TGTGCCAGCAGCTCCCATTCAGTTAACTATGGCTACACCTTC.

The chain is built from TRBV7-9 and TRBJ1-4; the D gene is possibly TRBD1 (5 bases). V gave up 7 bases and J gave up 3 bases, with 9 bases separating them. CDR3 length equals 13 residues. Germline V gene data show CDR1 as SEHNR and CDR2 as FQNEAQ (reference sequence). CDR3 bases: TGTGCCAGCACTAGACAGCCTAATGAAAAACTGTTTTTT. Protein sequence: CASTRQPNEKLFF.